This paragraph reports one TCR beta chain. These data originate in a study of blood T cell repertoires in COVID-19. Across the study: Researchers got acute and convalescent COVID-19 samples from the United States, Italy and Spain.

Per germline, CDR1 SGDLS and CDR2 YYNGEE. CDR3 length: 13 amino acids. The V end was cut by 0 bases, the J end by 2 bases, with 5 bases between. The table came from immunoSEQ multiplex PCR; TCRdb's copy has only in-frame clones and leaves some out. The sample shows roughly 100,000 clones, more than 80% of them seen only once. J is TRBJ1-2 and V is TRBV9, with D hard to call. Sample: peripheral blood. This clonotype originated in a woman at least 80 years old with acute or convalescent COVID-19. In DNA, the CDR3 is TGTGCCAGCAGCGTAGACAGCAACTATGGCTACACCTTC. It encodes CASSVDSNYGYTF.